Following are 10 T cell receptor beta chains from one sample sequenced in a study of OX40 agonist ivuxolimab in advanced cancers. The library was generated by the immunoSEQ multiplex PCR assay. In TCRdb, the immuneACCESS table is reduced to in-frame sequences with V and J assigned. These tables do not hold every clone; where another copy was compared, an unresolved V gene accounts for under half, and the others remain unexplained. The sample contains over 45,000 clones, 82% of them found a single time. The ten biggest clones cover more than 1.1% of the sample. Specimen: CD4+ or CD8+ T cells sorted from blood, collected in a trial of the OX40 agonist ivuxolimab. Receptors were obtained from an adult with an advanced solid tumor such as melanoma, head and neck, liver or kidney cancer.

This chain joins TRBV5-5 and TRBJ1-4; 9 nucleotides align to TRBD1. This CDR3 comprises 15 residues. Germline CDR1 is SGHKS and CDR2 is YYEKEE (reference sequence). After removal of 1 base from V and 5 bases from J, the junction contained 3 bases not matched to a gene. CDR3 sequence: CASSLIGTGNEKLFF. The CDR3 DNA reads TGTGCCAGCAGCTTGATCGGGACAGGGAATGAAAAACTGTTTTTT. Filled out from reference TRBV5-5 and TRBJ1-4, the complete variable domain reads DAGVTQSPTHLIKTRGQQVTLRCSPISGHKSVSWYQQVLGQGPQFIFQYYEKEERGRGNFPDRFSARQFPNYSSELNVNALLLGDSALYLCASSLIGTGNEKLFFGSGTQLSVL.

This rearrangement joins TRBV25-1 to TRBJ2-7; D gene uncertain. The CDR3 totals 12 residues. The germline CDR1 and CDR2 sequences are MGHDK and SYGVNS. Deletions cut 5 bases from V and 4 bases from J, with 9 bases between. The CDR3 DNA reads TGTGCCAGCAGTCCCCTAGGTTACGAGCAGTACTTC. The encoded protein is CASSPLGYEQYF.

This rearrangement joins TRBV18 to TRBJ2-5, with D possibly matching TRBD1 (5 bases). The CDR3 has 15 residues. Germline values: CDR1 KGHSH, CDR2 LQKENI. Trimming stripped 6 bases from V and 5 bases from J, with 19 bases between. CDR3 DNA sequence: TGTGCCAGCTCCTACGACAGATCCTTAAGCGAGACCCAGTACTTC. It encodes CASSYDRSLSETQYF.

The chain combines TRBV12-5 with TRBJ2-1; D might be TRBD2 (6 bases). The V gene lost 2 bases and the J gene lost 10 bases, with 21 bases spanning the gap. Looked up from germline, CDR1 is LGHNT and CDR2 is FRNRAP. The CDR3 covers 16 residues. Written as DNA, the CDR3 is TGTGCTAGTGGTTTGAGTCCGGGACTGGGCCGGGGAGAGCAGTTCTTC. Translated: CASGLSPGLGRGEQFF. Full variable domain (rest looked up from reference TRBV12-5 and TRBJ2-1): DARVTQTPRHKVTEMGQEVTMRCQPILGHNTVFWYRQTMMQGLELLAYFRNRAPLDDSGMPKDRFSAEMPDATLATLKIQPSEPRDSAVYFCASGLSPGLGRGEQFFGPGTRLTVL.

The chain carries TRBV19 and TRBJ1-5; D call uncertain. Trimming stripped 5 bases from V and 4 bases from J, with 12 bases between. The germline V gene has CDR1 LNHDA and CDR2 SQIVND (reference sequence). The CDR3 length is 14 residues. The DNA for the CDR3 is TGTGCCAGTAGTCGGCAGGCGGAGAATCAGCCCCAGCATTTT. Its translation: CASSRQAENQPQHF. Together with reference TRBV19 and TRBJ1-5, the CDR3 gives the full variable domain: DGGITQSPKYLFRKEGQNVTLSCEQNLNHDAMYWYRQDPGQGLRLIYYSQIVNDFQKGDIAEGYSVSREKKESFPLTVTSAQKNPTAFYLCASSRQAENQPQHFGDGTRLSIL.

This clone was detected only a few times. The CDR3: CASSEQGSSPEAFF. DNA for the CDR3: TGTGCCAGCAGTGAACAGGGAAGTAGCCCTGAAGCTTTCTTT. This chain links TRBV2 with TRBJ1-1; possible D gene TRBD1, 5 bases. The CDR3 has 14 residues. CDR1 is SNHLY and CDR2 is FYNNEI in the germline V gene. V was shortened by 2 bases and J by 6 bases, with 13 bases between the two germline ends.

The chain joins TRBV7-6 to TRBJ2-2, with 7 bases fitting TRBD1. The CDR3 totals 14 residues. With V trimmed by 6 bases and J by 4 bases, 5 bases remained unmatched. The V gene's germline CDR1 is SGHVS and CDR2 FNYEAQ. CDR3 sequence (DNA): TGTGCCAGCAGTGGGGACAGCGCCACCGGGGAGCTGTTTTTT. Its translation: CASSGDSATGELFF.

The CDR3 DNA sequence: TGTGCCAGCAGGAGCTCCCGGACAGGGGGATTCGAGCAGTACTTC. Amino acid sequence: CASRSSRTGGFEQYF. The V gene is TRBV6-6, the J gene TRBJ2-7, with 10 bases aligning to TRBD1. V was clipped by 6 bases and J by 6 bases; unmatched bases: 11. The length of the CDR3 is 15 residues. Germline V gene lookup returns CDR1 MNHNY and CDR2 SVGAGI (reference sequence).

V gene TRBV6-6 combines with J gene TRBJ1-1; D not certain. Germline-derived CDR1 and CDR2 are MNHNY and SVGAGI (reference sequence). This CDR3 is 11 amino acids long. V was trimmed by 6 bases and J by 1 base, leaving 3 bases between them. The CDR3 bases are TGTGCCAGCAGACAGAACACTGAAGCTTTCTTT. It yields the protein CASRQNTEAFF.

In its sample, this clone was seen a few times. The chain is built from TRBV7-9 and TRBJ1-5, with unresolved D. Per germline, CDR1 SEHNR and CDR2 FQNEAQ (reference sequence). CDR3 size: 16 residues. V lost 2 bases and J 4 bases, leaving 15 bases between the germline ends. CDR3 DNA: TGTGCCAGCAGCTTATGGGCGGGGATCGGGAATCAGCCCCAGCATTTT. This sequence encodes CASSLWAGIGNQPQHF.